The 2 T cell receptor beta chains below all came from one sample that was sequenced in a study of OX40 agonist ivuxolimab in advanced cancers. Library preparation was by the immunoSEQ multiplex PCR assay. Sourced from immuneACCESS, this table was stored by TCRdb with only in-frame sequences that have V and J called. A share of the clones is absent; for the studies checked, an unresolved V gene accounts for under half, and the remainder has no known explanation. For this sample the table gives 55,000 to 85,000 clones, of which 75% to 90% were detected only once. Jointly, the top ten make up more than 1% of the sample. Sample: CD4+ or CD8+ T cells sorted from blood, taken in a trial of the OX40 agonist ivuxolimab. The receptors come from an adult with an advanced solid tumor such as melanoma, head and neck, liver or kidney cancer.

V gene TRBV7-9 combines with J gene TRBJ1-2; D may be TRBD1 (5 bases). The CDR3 runs to 15 residues. The V gene lost 5 bases and the J gene lost 7 bases, with 20 bases spanning the gap. CDR1 and CDR2 from the germline V gene are SEHNR and FQNEAQ (reference sequence). CDR3 protein: CASSPEGDGNLGYTF. The CDR3 DNA follows: TGTGCCAGCAGCCCCGAAGGGGACGGCAACCTTGGCTACACCTTC.

This rearrangement joins TRBV6-6 to TRBJ2-1, with D tentatively TRBD1 (6 bases). The CDR3 runs to 13 residues. Germline V CDR1 and CDR2: MNHNY, SVGAGI (reference sequence). V shed 6 bases and J shed 6 bases, with 12 bases lying between them. CDR3: CASRGGWVNEQFF. The CDR3 bases are TGTGCCAGCAGAGGGGGTTGGGTCAATGAGCAGTTCTTC.